Detailed here is one T cell receptor (beta chain). The same CDR3 arises from other DNA sequences in this sample as well. V lost 3 bases and J lost 8; bases outside the gene matches: 3. Germline loops: CDR1 LNHDA, CDR2 SQIVND (reference sequence). CDR3 length equals 13 residues. Each sample's TCRB immunosequencing used about 470 nanograms of biopsy DNA. The table came from immunoSEQ multiplex PCR; TCRdb's copy has only in-frame clones and leaves some out. The sample records 6,400 or so clones, 83% being singletons. The record originates from a study of T cell repertoires in ileal Crohn's disease. The V gene is TRBV19, the J gene TRBJ2-1, with 8 bases matching TRBD1. The TCR comes from an adult with Crohn's disease. The sequenced sample was ileal tissue. As DNA, the CDR3 is TGTGCCAGTAGTATCAGGGGGCTGGATGAGCAGTTCTTC. This sequence encodes CASSIRGLDEQFF.